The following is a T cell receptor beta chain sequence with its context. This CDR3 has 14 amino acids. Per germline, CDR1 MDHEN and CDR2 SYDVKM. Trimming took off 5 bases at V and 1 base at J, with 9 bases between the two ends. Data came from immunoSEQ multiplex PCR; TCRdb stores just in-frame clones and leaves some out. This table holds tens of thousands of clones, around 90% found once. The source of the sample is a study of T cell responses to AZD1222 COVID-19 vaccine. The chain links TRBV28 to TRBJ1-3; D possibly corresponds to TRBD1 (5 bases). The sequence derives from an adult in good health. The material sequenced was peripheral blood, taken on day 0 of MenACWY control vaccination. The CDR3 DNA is TGTGCCAGCAGTCAGAGGGGATCTGGAAACACCATATATTTT. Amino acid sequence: CASSQRGSGNTIYF. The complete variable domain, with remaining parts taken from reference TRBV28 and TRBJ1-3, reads DVKVTQSSRYLVKRTGEKVFLECVQDMDHENMFWYRQDPGLGLRLIYFSYDVKMKEKGDIPEGYSVSREKKERFSLILESASTNQTSMYLCASSQRGSGNTIYFGEGSWLTVV.